These T cell receptor beta chains were read from a single sample in a study of blood T cell repertoires in COVID-19. Using immunoSEQ multiplex PCR, the repertoire was profiled, and TCRdb retains in-frame clones only, with some absent. This table has approximately 75,000 clones, around 83% appearing once. The sequenced sample was peripheral blood. The receptors here all came from a man under 40 with COVID-19, enrolled during active disease. Each CDR3 is given with its conserved first and last residue. The D gene is left open where the match is weak. Only part of the rows carry a size: once, few, many, or a class if the clone is expanded.

clone size,D gene,V gene,J gene,CDR3 protein,CDR3 DNA
-,-,TRBV4-3,TRBJ1-1,CASSRGSEAFF,TGCGCCAGCAGCCGAGGGAGTGAAGCTTTCTTT
-,TRBD1,TRBV28,TRBJ2-2,CASSVDRAMVGELFF,TGTGCCAGCAGTGTGGACAGGGCGATGGTAGGGGAGCTGTTTTTT
-,-,TRBV14,TRBJ2-5,CASSQERQGNAAQYF,TGTGCCAGCAGCCAAGAGCGGCAGGGGAACGCGGCCCAGTACTTC
-,TRBD1,TRBV9,TRBJ1-3,CASSVSTGAGNTIYF,TGTGCCAGCAGCGTCTCGACAGGGGCTGGAAACACCATATATTTT
-,-,TRBV19,TRBJ1-5,CASRIRDNNQPQHF,TGTGCCAGCCGGATCCGGGACAACAATCAGCCCCAGCATTTT
-,TRBD1,TRBV7-6,TRBJ2-2,CASSWPGQGDTGELFF,TGTGCCAGCAGCTGGCCGGGACAGGGGGACACCGGGGAGCTGTTTTTT
-,-,TRBV30,TRBJ1-2,CMIRGPDIRGYTF,TGCATGATAAGGGGCCCTGACATTCGAGGCTACACCTTC
-,TRBD1,TRBV14,TRBJ2-7,CASRPRGQGSEYF,TGTGCCAGCAGACCCCGGGGACAGGGCAGTGAGTACTTC
-,-,TRBV5-6,TRBJ2-7,CASSSKGLDEQYF,TGTGCCAGCAGCTCTAAAGGACTGGACGAGCAGTACTTC
many,-,TRBV4-1,TRBJ1-3,CASSQDPGDGNTIYF,TGCGCCAGCAGCCAAGATCCAGGGGACGGAAACACCATATATTTT
-,-,TRBV28,TRBJ2-4,CASSNEGLGDIQYF,TGTGCCAGCAGTAATGAGGGACTCGGGGACATTCAGTACTTC
-,-,TRBV29-1,TRBJ1-1,CSVGTGTTEAFF,TGCAGCGTCGGTACAGGGACCACTGAAGCTTTCTTT
-,TRBD1,TRBV7-2,TRBJ2-2,CASSRGRTGELFF,TGTGCCAGCAGCAGGGGGCGAACCGGGGAGCTGTTTTTT
-,TRBD1,TRBV11-2,TRBJ1-1,CASSRDRGPEAFF,TGTGCCAGCAGCCGGGACAGGGGTCCTGAAGCTTTCTTT
-,TRBD2,TRBV2,TRBJ2-1,CASSATGLAGANEQFF,TGTGCCAGCAGTGCTACGGGACTAGCGGGAGCCAATGAGCAGTTCTTC
few,TRBD2,TRBV19,TRBJ2-5,CATKGSGRAGYETQYF,TGTGCCACCAAAGGTAGCGGGAGGGCCGGGTATGAGACCCAGTACTTC
-,TRBD1,TRBV2,TRBJ2-7,CASSPGQGTYEQYF,TGTGCCAGCAGCCCCGGACAGGGGACCTACGAGCAGTACTTC
-,TRBD1,TRBV6-4,TRBJ2-1,CASSRTGDNEQFF,TGTGCCAGCAGCCGGACAGGGGACAATGAGCAGTTCTTC
-,-,TRBV3-1/TRBV3-2,TRBJ1-1,CASSQDLWDMNTEAFF,TGTGCCAGCAGCCAAGACCTCTGGGACATGAACACTGAAGCTTTCTTT
-,-,TRBV6-2/TRBV6-3,TRBJ1-1,CASSYPRRATEAFF,TGTGCCAGCAGTTACCCCCGCAGGGCCACTGAAGCTTTCTTT
-,-,TRBV18,TRBJ2-1,CASSPSDNLDEQFF,TGTGCCAGCTCACCCTCGGACAACCTCGATGAGCAGTTCTTC
-,TRBD1,TRBV2,TRBJ2-7,CASSDANRGYEQYF,TGTGCCAGCAGTGACGCTAACAGGGGCTACGAGCAGTACTTC
-,-,TRBV6-6,TRBJ2-7,CASSYSVQGPHEQYF,TGTGCCAGCAGTTACTCTGTTCAGGGGCCCCACGAGCAGTACTTC
once,-,TRBV28,TRBJ1-1,CASTDVQGMNTEAFF,TGTGCCAGCACCGACGTACAGGGAATGAACACTGAAGCTTTCTTT
-,-,TRBV19,TRBJ2-1,CASSPTTRLWYNEQFF,TGTGCCAGTAGTCCGACTACTCGCTTGTGGTACAATGAGCAGTTCTTC
-,-,TRBV10-1,TRBJ2-2,CASSPGTGDTGELFF,TGCGCCAGCAGTCCCGGGACTGGCGACACCGGGGAGCTGTTTTTT
-,TRBD1,TRBV25-1,TRBJ1-1,CASTGTGGGNTEAFF,TGTGCCAGCACCGGGACAGGGGGCGGGAACACTGAAGCTTTCTTT
few,-,TRBV30,TRBJ1-5,CAWSVGGGDQPQHF,TGTGCCTGGAGTGTCGGGGGGGGTGATCAGCCCCAGCATTTT
-,TRBD2,TRBV28,TRBJ2-3,CASSFERGGDTQYF,TGTGCCAGCAGTTTTGAACGCGGGGGAGATACGCAGTATTTT
-,TRBD1,TRBV29-1,TRBJ2-1,CSGGQGNEQFF,TGCAGCGGGGGACAGGGCAATGAGCAGTTCTTC
once,-,TRBV19,TRBJ1-5,CASKVRELNQPQHF,TGTGCCAGTAAGGTCAGGGAACTCAATCAGCCCCAGCATTTT
-,-,TRBV2,TRBJ2-3,CASPGGLAATDTQYF,TGTGCCAGCCCCGGGGGGCTAGCGGCTACAGATACGCAGTATTTT
-,-,TRBV3-1/TRBV3-2,TRBJ2-3,CASSQVPGEAQSTQYF,TGTGCCAGCAGCCAAGTTCCAGGCGAAGCCCAATCCACGCAGTATTTT
many,TRBD1,TRBV2,TRBJ1-5,CASRRQGAGNQPQHF,TGTGCCAGCAGGAGACAGGGGGCCGGCAATCAGCCCCAGCATTTT
once,-,TRBV18,TRBJ1-6,CASSPFSPRENSPLHF,TGTGCCAGCTCACCTTTTTCTCCCCGGGAGAATTCACCCCTCCACTTT
-,-,TRBV2,TRBJ1-2,CASSNPGGAGYTF,TGTGCCAGCAGTAATCCCGGGGGGGCTGGCTACACCTTC
-,-,TRBV6-2/TRBV6-3,TRBJ2-7,CASIPDSGRVYEQYF,TGTGCCAGCATCCCGGACAGCGGACGGGTCTACGAGCAGTACTTC
-,-,TRBV9,TRBJ1-3,CASSEGLSSGNTIYF,TGTGCCAGCAGCGAAGGACTGAGCTCTGGAAACACCATATATTTT
few,-,TRBV10-3,TRBJ1-2,CAISEPDSPLRGYTF,TGTGCCATCAGTGAACCCGACAGTCCCCTGCGCGGCTACACCTTC
-,-,TRBV25-1,TRBJ1-6,CASSDGLTSSGSPLHF,TGTGCCAGCAGTGATGGGCTTACCTCCTCGGGGTCACCCCTCCACTTT
-,-,TRBV28,TRBJ2-7,CASSYYYEQYF,TGTGCCAGCAGTTATTATTACGAGCAGTACTTC
-,-,TRBV2,TRBJ2-1,CASSGQGGFYNEQFF,TGTGCCAGCAGTGGACAGGGAGGTTTCTACAATGAGCAGTTCTTC
-,TRBD1,TRBV2,TRBJ2-2,CASSEQGARGGELFF,TGTGCCAGCAGTGAACAGGGGGCGAGGGGCGGGGAGCTGTTTTTT
-,-,TRBV9,TRBJ2-1,CASGGSYNEQFF,TGTGCCAGCGGGGGGTCCTACAATGAGCAGTTCTTC
few,TRBD2,TRBV5-1,TRBJ2-1,CASSTGLAGVEQFF,TGCGCCAGCAGCACCGGACTAGCGGGGGTTGAGCAGTTCTTC
-,-,TRBV27,TRBJ2-3,CASSPQGGLSTDTQYF,TGTGCCAGCAGTCCGCAGGGAGGCCTTAGCACAGATACGCAGTATTTT
-,TRBD2,TRBV9,TRBJ2-1,CASSDQREGLVNEQFF,TGTGCCAGCAGCGACCAGCGGGAGGGCCTAGTTAATGAGCAGTTCTTC
-,-,TRBV2,TRBJ1-2,CASSVGGDGYTF,TGTGCCAGCAGTGTTGGGGGGGATGGCTACACCTTC
-,-,TRBV12-5,TRBJ1-2,CASGPAAGYGYTF,TGTGCTAGTGGTCCCGCGGCGGGATATGGCTACACCTTC
-,-,TRBV5-1,TRBJ2-5,CASRPTGLIKETQYF,TGCGCCAGCAGGCCGACGGGACTCATAAAAGAGACCCAGTACTTC
-,-,TRBV4-3,TRBJ1-1,CASSQPGTSNTEAFF,TGCGCCAGCAGCCAGCCTGGGACATCCAACACTGAAGCTTTCTTT
-,-,TRBV29-1,TRBJ1-1,CSVVQGNTEAFF,TGCAGCGTTGTACAGGGGAACACTGAAGCTTTCTTT
-,-,TRBV7-2,TRBJ1-2,CASSLDSYGYTF,TGTGCCAGCAGCTTAGACAGCTATGGCTACACCTTC
-,-,TRBV5-1,TRBJ2-7,CASSFLSLDSTYEQYF,TGCGCCAGCAGCTTCCTTTCGCTTGACTCAACCTACGAGCAGTACTTC
-,TRBD2,TRBV19,TRBJ2-2,CASSIKLAGTGELFF,TGTGCCAGTAGTATAAAGCTAGCGGGCACCGGGGAGCTGTTTTTT